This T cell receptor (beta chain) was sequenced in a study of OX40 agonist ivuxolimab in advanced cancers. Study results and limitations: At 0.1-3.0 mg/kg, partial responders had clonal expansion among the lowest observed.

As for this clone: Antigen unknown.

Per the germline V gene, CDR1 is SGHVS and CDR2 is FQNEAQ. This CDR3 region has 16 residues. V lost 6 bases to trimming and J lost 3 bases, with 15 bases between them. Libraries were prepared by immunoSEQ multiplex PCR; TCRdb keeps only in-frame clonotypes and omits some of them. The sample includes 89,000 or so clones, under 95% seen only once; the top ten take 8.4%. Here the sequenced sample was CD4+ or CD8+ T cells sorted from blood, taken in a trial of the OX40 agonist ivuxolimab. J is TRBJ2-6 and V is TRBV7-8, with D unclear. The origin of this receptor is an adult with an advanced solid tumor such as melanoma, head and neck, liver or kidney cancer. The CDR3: CASRPPFGDGANVLTF. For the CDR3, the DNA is TGTGCCAGCAGACCCCCTTTTGGGGATGGGGCCAACGTCCTGACTTTC.